Listed below are T cell receptor beta chains from one sample, sequenced in a study of brain T cells in children with intractable seizures. Data came from immunoSEQ multiplex PCR; TCRdb stores just in-frame clones and leaves some out. The table includes 340,000 or so clones, approximately 93% detected once. The specimen comprised peripheral blood, sampled less than 6 months after surgery. The source of these receptors is a boy under two years old with tuberous sclerosis and intractable seizures. Each CDR3 is given with its conserved first and last residue. A D gene is named only where the DNA matches it firmly. Clone size is given for some rows only: seen once, a few or many times, or a class if the clone is expanded.

j_gene: TRBJ1-2
v_gene: TRBV30
len: 18
abundance: few
d_gene: TRBD1
CDR3nt: TGTGCCTCACTGGGACCGGGACAGGGGTTGAAGGGATCCTATGGCTACACCTTC
CDR3aa: CASLGPGQGLKGSYGYTF

j_gene: TRBJ2-7
v_gene: TRBV4-1
len: 16
abundance: .
d_gene: .
CDR3nt: TGCGCCAGCAGCCAGAACCACGGAGTTAGCCACTACGAGCAGTACTTC
CDR3aa: CASSQNHGVSHYEQYF

j_gene: TRBJ1-5
v_gene: TRBV28
len: 15
abundance: .
d_gene: TRBD1
CDR3nt: TGTGCCAGCACCTCGGCGGGACAGAGCTATCAGCCCCAGCATTTT
CDR3aa: CASTSAGQSYQPQHF

j_gene: TRBJ2-1
v_gene: TRBV24-1
len: 13
abundance: .
d_gene: .
CDR3nt: TGTGCCACCAGTGTTTGGGGGGAGAATGAGCAGTTCTTC
CDR3aa: CATSVWGENEQFF

j_gene: TRBJ2-7
v_gene: TRBV30
len: 13
abundance: .
d_gene: .
CDR3nt: TGTGCCTGGAGTGAGGGATCGACTAACGAGCAGTACTTC
CDR3aa: CAWSEGSTNEQYF

j_gene: TRBJ1-2
v_gene: TRBV19
len: 15
abundance: .
d_gene: TRBD1
CDR3nt: TGTGCCAGTAGTCCCAGGACAGGGGATAACTATGGCTACACCTTC
CDR3aa: CASSPRTGDNYGYTF

j_gene: TRBJ2-1
v_gene: TRBV25-1
len: 15
abundance: .
d_gene: TRBD2
CDR3nt: TGTGCCAGCAGTGAGTTCGAGCGGGGTTTCGATGAGCAGTTCTTC
CDR3aa: CASSEFERGFDEQFF

j_gene: TRBJ1-4
v_gene: TRBV12-3/TRBV12-4
len: 12
abundance: once
d_gene: .
CDR3nt: TGTGCCAGCAGTCCACGTAATGAAAAACTGTTTTTT
CDR3aa: CASSPRNEKLFF

j_gene: TRBJ2-5
v_gene: TRBV19
len: 15
abundance: .
d_gene: TRBD2
CDR3nt: TGTGCCAGTAGTCTCCGACTAGCGGGAGTAGAGACCCAGTACTTC
CDR3aa: CASSLRLAGVETQYF

j_gene: TRBJ1-2
v_gene: TRBV7-9
len: 12
abundance: .
d_gene: .
CDR3nt: TGTGCCAGCAGCTTAGTGCAGGTTGGCTACACCTTC
CDR3aa: CASSLVQVGYTF

j_gene: TRBJ2-7
v_gene: TRBV28
len: 15
abundance: .
d_gene: TRBD1
CDR3nt: TGTGCCAGCAGCTCCGCGGGACAGGGGGCTAACGAGCAGTACTTC
CDR3aa: CASSSAGQGANEQYF

j_gene: TRBJ1-2
v_gene: TRBV11-2
len: 16
abundance: .
d_gene: TRBD1
CDR3nt: TGTGCCAGCAGCTTAGGGGGCGAAAGGGGGCCGGGTGGCTACACCTTC
CDR3aa: CASSLGGERGPGGYTF

j_gene: TRBJ1-5
v_gene: TRBV18
len: 15
abundance: .
d_gene: .
CDR3nt: TGTGCCAGCTCACCGCAGGACAGTAGCAATCAGCCCCAGCATTTT
CDR3aa: CASSPQDSSNQPQHF

j_gene: TRBJ1-1
v_gene: TRBV5-1
len: 11
abundance: .
d_gene: .
CDR3nt: TGCGCCAGCAGCTTGGGATTGGAAGCTTTCTTT
CDR3aa: CASSLGLEAFF

j_gene: TRBJ1-2
v_gene: TRBV6-1
len: 13
abundance: .
d_gene: .
CDR3nt: TGTGCCAGCAGTGAATTCCGGCCGTATGGCTACACCTTC
CDR3aa: CASSEFRPYGYTF

j_gene: TRBJ1-1
v_gene: TRBV12-5
len: 16
abundance: .
d_gene: .
CDR3nt: TGTGCTAGTGGTTTTGTACGGCTTCCCCTGAACACTGAAGCTTTCTTT
CDR3aa: CASGFVRLPLNTEAFF

j_gene: TRBJ1-2
v_gene: TRBV11-3
len: 14
abundance: .
d_gene: .
CDR3nt: TGTGCCAGCAGCTTAGATGCGGGGAGCTATGGCTACACCTTC
CDR3aa: CASSLDAGSYGYTF

j_gene: TRBJ2-6
v_gene: TRBV5-8
len: 18
abundance: .
d_gene: TRBD1
CDR3nt: TGTGCCAGCAGCAACCGGGACAGGGTTAACTATGGGGCCAACGTCCTGACTTTC
CDR3aa: CASSNRDRVNYGANVLTF

j_gene: TRBJ2-2
v_gene: TRBV10-3
len: 17
abundance: .
d_gene: TRBD1
CDR3nt: TGTGCCATCAGTGAACTAGGGGACAGGGGGTCGTCCGGGGAGCTGTTTTTT
CDR3aa: CAISELGDRGSSGELFF

j_gene: TRBJ1-1
v_gene: TRBV5-1
len: 14
abundance: .
d_gene: .
CDR3nt: TGCGCCAGCAGGCCGATCAGGGACCACACTGAAGCTTTCTTT
CDR3aa: CASRPIRDHTEAFF

j_gene: TRBJ2-7
v_gene: TRBV28
len: 13
abundance: .
d_gene: .
CDR3nt: TGTGCCAGCCTACAGGGAGGGCTCGACGAGCAGTACTTC
CDR3aa: CASLQGGLDEQYF

j_gene: TRBJ2-3
v_gene: TRBV29-1
len: 12
abundance: .
d_gene: .
CDR3nt: TGCAGCGTTCAGCGCAGCACAGATACGCAGTATTTT
CDR3aa: CSVQRSTDTQYF

j_gene: TRBJ2-2
v_gene: TRBV12-3/TRBV12-4
len: 12
abundance: .
d_gene: .
CDR3nt: TGTGCCAGCAGTGAAAACGGGGGGGAGCTGTTTTTT
CDR3aa: CASSENGGELFF

j_gene: TRBJ1-5
v_gene: TRBV6-5
len: 12
abundance: few
d_gene: .
CDR3nt: TGTGCCAGCGGACTTAGCAATCAGCCCCAGCATTTT
CDR3aa: CASGLSNQPQHF

j_gene: TRBJ2-3
v_gene: TRBV7-6
len: 16
abundance: .
d_gene: TRBD2
CDR3nt: TGTGCCAGCAGCCCCAGCCTGCGGGGGTGGACAGATACGCAGTATTTT
CDR3aa: CASSPSLRGWTDTQYF

j_gene: TRBJ2-1
v_gene: TRBV10-3
len: 15
abundance: .
d_gene: .
CDR3nt: TGTGCCATCAGTGAGCGGGAGAGCTCCTACAATGAGCAGTTCTTC
CDR3aa: CAISERESSYNEQFF

j_gene: TRBJ1-3
v_gene: TRBV6-1
len: 13
abundance: .
d_gene: .
CDR3nt: TGTGCCAGCAGATTTCTTATCGGAAACACCATATATTTT
CDR3aa: CASRFLIGNTIYF

j_gene: TRBJ1-3
v_gene: TRBV10-3
len: 15
abundance: once
d_gene: .
CDR3nt: TGTGCCAGTACAGACGAGGACAGAATCGGAAACACCATATATTTT
CDR3aa: CASTDEDRIGNTIYF

j_gene: TRBJ1-2
v_gene: TRBV7-9
len: 11
abundance: .
d_gene: .
CDR3nt: TGTGCCAGCAGCCTTGGTGAAGGCCACACCTTC
CDR3aa: CASSLGEGHTF

j_gene: TRBJ1-2
v_gene: TRBV20-1
len: 14
abundance: few
d_gene: .
CDR3nt: TGCAGTGCTAGTCGGCGGGGGATAGGCTATGGCTACACCTTC
CDR3aa: CSASRRGIGYGYTF

j_gene: TRBJ1-6
v_gene: TRBV11-3
len: 14
abundance: .
d_gene: .
CDR3nt: TGTGCCAGCAGCTTAGGGACGGGACCCGCACCCCTCCACTTT
CDR3aa: CASSLGTGPAPLHF

j_gene: TRBJ2-6
v_gene: TRBV6-5
len: 13
abundance: .
d_gene: .
CDR3nt: TGTGCCACTCTAACTTCGGGGGCCAACGTCCTGACTTTC
CDR3aa: CATLTSGANVLTF

j_gene: TRBJ2-1
v_gene: TRBV7-7
len: 15
abundance: .
d_gene: .
CDR3nt: TGTGCTAGCAGCTTAACCGGCAGCTCCTACAATGAGCAGTTCTTC
CDR3aa: CASSLTGSSYNEQFF

j_gene: TRBJ1-5
v_gene: TRBV28
len: 15
abundance: .
d_gene: TRBD1
CDR3nt: TGTGCCAGCGGGCGACAGGGGGCAAAAAATCAGCCCCAGCATTTT
CDR3aa: CASGRQGAKNQPQHF

j_gene: TRBJ2-3
v_gene: TRBV11-1
len: 13
abundance: .
d_gene: .
CDR3nt: TGTGCCAGCAGCTTAGCCCCCCCAGATACGCAGTATTTT
CDR3aa: CASSLAPPDTQYF

j_gene: TRBJ2-7
v_gene: TRBV5-1
len: 14
abundance: .
d_gene: .
CDR3nt: TGCGCCAGCAGCGTGGCAGGGAGCTCCTACGAGCAGTACTTC
CDR3aa: CASSVAGSSYEQYF

j_gene: TRBJ2-1
v_gene: TRBV30
len: 14
abundance: .
d_gene: .
CDR3nt: TGTGCCTGGTCGGACAGCCCAGCGTACAATGAGCAGTTCTTC
CDR3aa: CAWSDSPAYNEQFF

j_gene: TRBJ1-4
v_gene: TRBV5-1
len: 16
abundance: .
d_gene: .
CDR3nt: TGCGCCAGCAGCTTGGTACTCAGGGACTCGAGTGAAAAACTGTTTTTT
CDR3aa: CASSLVLRDSSEKLFF

j_gene: TRBJ1-3
v_gene: TRBV5-1
len: 15
abundance: .
d_gene: TRBD1
CDR3nt: TGCGCCAGCAGTTCCGGGACAGGGGAAGGAAACACCATATATTTT
CDR3aa: CASSSGTGEGNTIYF

j_gene: TRBJ1-2
v_gene: TRBV5-6
len: 14
abundance: .
d_gene: TRBD1
CDR3nt: TGTGCCAGCAGCCCTACAGGGGCGCAGGGTGGCTACACCTTC
CDR3aa: CASSPTGAQGGYTF

j_gene: TRBJ2-1
v_gene: TRBV28
len: 20
abundance: .
d_gene: TRBD2
CDR3nt: TGTGCCAGCAGCCTCCCAGGGGCTAGCGGGAGGGCCCTCTCCTACAATGAGCAGTTCTTC
CDR3aa: CASSLPGASGRALSYNEQFF

j_gene: TRBJ1-3
v_gene: TRBV4-1
len: 15
abundance: .
d_gene: .
CDR3nt: TGCGCCAGCAGCCAAGACGCGATAGCTGGAAACACCATATATTTT
CDR3aa: CASSQDAIAGNTIYF

j_gene: TRBJ2-4
v_gene: TRBV2
len: 17
abundance: .
d_gene: TRBD1
CDR3nt: TGTGCCAGCAGTGAACTCGCAGGGGGTGTTCGAGGAAACATTCAGTACTTC
CDR3aa: CASSELAGGVRGNIQYF

j_gene: TRBJ2-1
v_gene: TRBV3-1/TRBV3-2
len: 16
abundance: .
d_gene: TRBD2
CDR3nt: TGTGCCAGCAGCCAAGCCGCGGGAGGGGGGTACAATGAGCAGTTCTTC
CDR3aa: CASSQAAGGGYNEQFF

j_gene: TRBJ2-3
v_gene: TRBV4-2
len: 15
abundance: once
d_gene: .
CDR3nt: TGTGCCAGCAGCCCCTTAGGGCGGAGCACAGATACGCAGTATTTT
CDR3aa: CASSPLGRSTDTQYF

j_gene: TRBJ1-2
v_gene: TRBV24-1
len: 15
abundance: .
d_gene: TRBD1
CDR3nt: TGTGCCACCAGTGAAGCCCCCGGGACAGGTGAAGGCTACACCTTC
CDR3aa: CATSEAPGTGEGYTF

j_gene: TRBJ2-1
v_gene: TRBV4-2
len: 17
abundance: .
d_gene: .
CDR3nt: TGTGCCAGCAGTTTCGTCCTTCTAGCAACCATCACCAATGAGCAGTTCTTC
CDR3aa: CASSFVLLATITNEQFF

j_gene: TRBJ1-3
v_gene: TRBV3-1/TRBV3-2
len: 14
abundance: .
d_gene: .
CDR3nt: TGTGCCAGCAGCCAAGAAGGCTCTGGAAACACCATATATTTT
CDR3aa: CASSQEGSGNTIYF

j_gene: TRBJ1-2
v_gene: TRBV7-6
len: 14
abundance: once
d_gene: .
CDR3nt: TGTGCCAGCAGCCTCCGCGGGGGGCTGGATGGCTACACCTTC
CDR3aa: CASSLRGGLDGYTF

j_gene: TRBJ2-2
v_gene: TRBV2
len: 14
abundance: few
d_gene: .
CDR3nt: TGTGCCAGCAGTGGGGGCGGGTACACCGGGGAGCTGTTTTTT
CDR3aa: CASSGGGYTGELFF

j_gene: TRBJ1-1
v_gene: TRBV14
len: 15
abundance: .
d_gene: .
CDR3nt: TGTGCCAGCAGCCCCAACCCCGGGGGAGGCACTGAAGCTTTCTTT
CDR3aa: CASSPNPGGGTEAFF

j_gene: TRBJ2-4
v_gene: TRBV29-1
len: 11
abundance: .
d_gene: .
CDR3nt: TGCAGCGTTTTTACCGGGGACATTCAGTACTTC
CDR3aa: CSVFTGDIQYF

j_gene: TRBJ2-2
v_gene: TRBV3-1/TRBV3-2
len: 13
abundance: .
d_gene: .
CDR3nt: TGTGCCAGTAGACAGGAAAACACCGGGGAGCTGTTTTTT
CDR3aa: CASRQENTGELFF